What follows are 27 T cell receptor beta chains derived from one specimen sequenced in a study of molecular identifiers for immune sequencing clone quantification. MiXCR was run by TCRdb on the PCR reads, yielding one entry per CDR3 protein. The top ten hold approximately 0.99% of the sample, which has 88,000 or so distinct CDR3 sequences, roughly 23% seen once. The sequenced material came from naive CD8+ T cells from blood, with Jurkat cell RNA spiked in. The subset: FACS-sorted CD8+CD4-CCR7+CD45RA+ naive T cells. These receptors were collected from a human donor in good health. Some libraries in this study had Jurkat cell RNA spiked in.

This clonotype was counted ten times or more. The chain employs TRBV29-1 and TRBJ2-7; 11 nucleotides agree with TRBD2. From germline, CDR1 is SQVTM and CDR2 ANQGSEA. V was clipped by 7 bases and J by 7 bases; unmatched bases: 9. There are 13 residues in the CDR3. The CDR3 sequence is CSAGTSGGREQYF. DNA for the CDR3: TGCAGCGCCGGGACTAGCGGAGGCCGGGAGCAGTACTTC.

This CDR3 reads CASSLDQAGLNYGYTF. The CDR3 DNA is TGTGCCAGCAGCTTAGATCAGGCGGGACTGAACTATGGCTACACCTTC. The genes are TRBV7-9 and TRBJ1-2; tentatively, D is TRBD1 (5 bases). Germline CDR1 SEHNR, CDR2 FQNEAQ (reference sequence). The CDR3 is 16 residues long. V was pared by 1 base and J by 2 bases, with 14 bases between.

This clonotype was counted many times. The chain links TRBV19 to TRBJ2-7; TRBD1 aligns across 10 bases. The trim removed 6 bases at V and 1 base at J, leaving 6 bases unmatched. Germline CDR1 reads LNHDA; CDR2 reads SQIVND (reference sequence). The CDR3 has 15 amino acids. CDR3 region: CASSAGTGVSYEQYF. The CDR3 bases are TGTGCCAGTAGCGCCGGGACAGGGGTTTCCTACGAGCAGTACTTC.

This clonotype occurred many times. In nucleotides, the CDR3 is TGTGCCAGCAGTTACCCACCTCCGGGACAGGATAGCAATCAGCCCCAGCATTTT. This sequence encodes CASSYPPPGQDSNQPQHF. V and J are TRBV6-2 or TRBV6-3 and TRBJ1-5, with 8 bases identical to TRBD1. Germline V gives CDR1 MNHEY, CDR2 SVGEGT. Trimming took 2 bases from V and 0 from J; bases not matched to a gene: 9. This CDR3 comprises 18 residues.

This clonotype was detected once. The chain couples TRBV4-1 to TRBJ2-5; TRBD2 matches at 10 bases. V lost 0 bases, J lost 5 bases, and 6 bases stayed unmatched. Germline CDR1 and CDR2: MGHRA and YSYEKL. The CDR3 is 16 amino acids. Written as DNA, the CDR3 is TGCGCCAGCAGCCAAGAGGCAGCGGGAGGGCCGGAGACCCAGTACTTC. As protein: CASSQEAAGGPETQYF.

This clonotype was observed at least ten times. The CDR3 nucleotides read TGCAGCGTTGAATTGCCAGGCCCGGGAGTGGGGCAGCCCCAGCATTTT. This translates into CSVELPGPGVGQPQHF. The J gene is TRBJ1-5, the V gene TRBV29-1; D remains unclear. V lost 2 bases to trimming and J lost 7 bases, with 21 bases between them. Per germline, CDR1 SQVTM and CDR2 ANQGSEA. CDR3 size: 16 residues.

In regard to this clonotype: A read error may account for a junction end that differs from germline. In DNA form, the CDR3 reads TGTGCCAGTAAGGAACAGGGAAACACCGGGGAGCTGTCTTTT. Translating gives CASKEQGNTGELSF. The chain couples TRBV19 to TRBJ2-2; the D gene is possibly TRBD1 (6 bases). The CDR3 sequence is 14 residues long. Germline lookup yields CDR1 LNHDA and CDR2 SQIVND (reference sequence).

As concerns this clonotype: With a much larger clone just one base away, this may be a read error. The gene calls are TRBV12-3 or TRBV12-4 and TRBJ2-4; 7 bases are shared with TRBD1. V trimming: 6 bases; J trimming: 11 bases; junction bases outside the gene matches: 7. This CDR3 comprises 12 residues. CDR3 bases: TGTGCCAGCAGCCCCCAAAGGGGGCTTCAGTACTTC. This sequence encodes CASSPQRGLQYF.

Ten or more counts support this clonotype. The V call is TRBV27, the J call TRBJ2-4; possible D gene TRBD2, 6 bases. Germline V gives CDR1 MNHEY, CDR2 SMNVEV (reference sequence). Trimming left V 6 bases short and J 9 bases short, with 15 bases between. The CDR3 loop spans 13 amino acids. Written as DNA, the CDR3 is TGTGCCAGCAGCTTAGCGGCGGGTCCCATTCAGTACTTC. Its protein is CASSLAAGPIQYF.

Many counts were recorded for this clonotype. The J gene is TRBJ2-4, the V gene TRBV3-1, with TRBD2 matching 12 bases. Unmatched junction bases numbered 19, after V lost 3 bases and J lost 10 bases. This CDR3 comprises 19 residues. Germline CDR1 LGHDT, CDR2 YNNKEL (reference sequence). The CDR3 region is CASSQDTMKGLAGYPIQYF. The CDR3 bases are TGTGCCAGCAGCCAGGACACTATGAAAGGACTAGCGGGATATCCGATTCAGTACTTC.

The rearrangement joins TRBV20-1 to TRBJ2-7; D not resolved. This CDR3 has 13 residues. With 3 bases removed from V and 0 bases from J, the gap between germline ends came to 9 bases. Germline values: CDR1 DFQATT, CDR2 SNEGSKA (reference sequence). The CDR3 spells CSASLGSSYEQYF. The CDR3 DNA follows: TGCAGTGCTAGTTTAGGGTCCTCCTACGAGCAGTACTTC.

This clonotype was recorded a few times. The gene calls are TRBV7-9 and TRBJ2-1; D gene unclear. Trimming took off 3 bases at V and 5 bases at J, with 5 bases between the two ends. This CDR3 spans 12 amino acids. CDR1 SEHNR and CDR2 FQNEAQ come from the germline V gene (reference sequence). The CDR3 DNA is TGTGCCAGCAGCTTTTTTGACAATGAGCAGTTCTTC. Residues: CASSFFDNEQFF.

A remark on this clonotype: This sequence may be a read error, since a much larger clone differs from it by one base. The chain's CDR3 is CASSPCPGGDGYTF. The DNA for the CDR3 is TGCGCCAGCAGTCCTTGTCCAGGGGGGGATGGCTACACCTTC. V and J are TRBV23-1 and TRBJ1-2, with 7 bases lining up with TRBD1. TRBV23-1 is known as an ORF, though its function is uncertain. Unmatched junction bases numbered 8, after V lost 4 bases and J lost 6 bases. This CDR3 is 14 amino acids long.

A few counts support this clonotype. The V call is TRBV9, the J call TRBJ2-7; perhaps TRBD1 as D (6 bases). The length of the CDR3 is 14 residues. Germline V CDR1 and CDR2: SGDLS, YYNGEE. Between the trimmed V and J ends, which lost 4 bases and 4 bases, there was a span of 15 bases. The CDR3 protein is CASSPRQGSYEQYF. The CDR3, as DNA: TGTGCCAGCAGCCCTCGGCAGGGGAGTTACGAGCAGTACTTC.

This clonotype was observed many times. This chain joins TRBV28 and TRBJ1-6, with 7 bases lining up with TRBD1. This CDR3 contains 15 residues. The germline gives CDR1 MDHEN, CDR2 SYDVKM. Trimming took 6 bases from V and 1 from J; bases not matched to a gene: 3. CDR3 bases: TGTGCCAGCAGAGGGACAGATTCCTATAATTCACCCCTCCACTTT. Protein: CASRGTDSYNSPLHF.

The gene calls are TRBV20-1 and TRBJ2-1; D is undetermined. The V and J ends lost 0 bases and 2 bases respectively, with 14 bases between them. Looked up from germline, CDR1 is DFQATT and CDR2 is SNEGSKA (reference sequence). There are 16 residues in the CDR3. CDR3 amino acids: CSARDSVAATYNEQFF. The CDR3 bases are TGCAGTGCTAGAGATTCGGTGGCAGCAACCTACAATGAGCAGTTCTTC.

This clonotype was observed at least ten times. The chain couples TRBV5-1 to TRBJ2-7; D gene ambiguous. V was shortened by 1 base and J by 2 bases, with 10 bases between the two germline ends. Germline CDR1 SGHRS, CDR2 YFSETQ. The CDR3 runs to 14 residues. In DNA, the CDR3 is TGCGCCAGCAGCTTGTCTACTTCGGCCTACGAGCAGTACTTC. It yields the protein CASSLSTSAYEQYF.

With regard to this clonotype: One base away lies a much larger clone, so this may be a sequencing read error. The chain combines TRBV4-2 with TRBJ2-4; 7 nucleotides agree with TRBD1. This CDR3 region has 16 residues. Germline trimming cut 4 bases from V and 5 bases from J; bases unmatched to any gene: 11. Germline loops: CDR1 LGHNA, CDR2 YNFKEQ. DNA of the CDR3: TGTGCCAGCAGCCCTCACGCCGACAGGGCTGAAAACATTCAGTACTTC. As protein: CASSPHADRAENIQYF.

On this clonotype itself: A much larger clone is a single base away; this may be a read error. The J gene is TRBJ2-3, the V gene TRBV7-6; 8 nucleotides match TRBD2. The V and J ends lost 1 base and 6 bases, in that order; junction bases with no gene match: 12. Looked up from germline, CDR1 is SGHVS and CDR2 is FNYEAQ. The CDR3 is made up of 17 amino acids. The CDR3 here is CASSLGTGGGHDDTQYF. CDR3 DNA: TGTGCCAGCAGCTTAGGGACGGGCGGGGGGCACGACGATACGCAGTATTTT.

This clonotype was recorded many times. The CDR3 is CASSIGTRGPNEQFF. CDR3 DNA: TGTGCCAGTAGTATTGGGACTAGAGGTCCCAATGAGCAGTTCTTC. This rearrangement joins TRBV19 to TRBJ2-1, with 8 bases identical to TRBD2. V was pared by 3 bases and J by 6 bases, with 7 bases of the junction left unmatched. The CDR3 covers 15 residues. Germline lookup yields CDR1 LNHDA and CDR2 SQIVND (reference sequence).

This clonotype showed up many times. This chain uses TRBV4-3 with TRBJ1-1, with D maybe TRBD1 (5 bases). Germline assignment: CDR1 LGHNA and CDR2 YSLEER. V lost 1 base to trimming and J lost 10 bases, with 22 bases between them. The CDR3 runs to 16 residues. This CDR3 is CASSQGGDWSFVGAFF. As DNA, the CDR3 is TGCGCCAGCAGCCAAGGCGGGGACTGGAGCTTTGTAGGAGCTTTCTTT.

This clonotype came up a few times. The chain joins TRBV9 to TRBJ2-2, with D possibly being TRBD1 (6 bases). Between the trimmed V and J ends, which lost 0 bases and 4 bases, there was a span of 13 bases. This CDR3 has 16 residues. The germline gives CDR1 SGDLS, CDR2 YYNGEE. CDR3 DNA: TGTGCCAGCAGCGTAGATCAGGGGCGCGGCACCGGGGAGCTGTTTTTT. Its protein is CASSVDQGRGTGELFF.

This clonotype was observed many times. The rearrangement uses TRBV11-3 and TRBJ2-1, with D perhaps being TRBD1 or TRBD2 (6 bases each). This CDR3 is 15 amino acids long. V was clipped by 5 bases and J by 0 bases, with 11 bases between them. Germline V CDR1 and CDR2: SGHNT, YENEEA. CDR3 amino acids: CASSPEGDSYNEQFF. In nucleotides, the CDR3 is TGTGCCAGCAGCCCGGAGGGGGACTCCTACAATGAGCAGTTCTTC.

This clonotype was counted only a few times. The chain couples TRBV11-2 to TRBJ2-1; D might be TRBD1 or TRBD2, each matching 5 bases. The V gene lost 1 base and the J gene lost 10 bases, with 17 bases spanning the gap. The CDR3 contains 15 residues. Germline V CDR1 and CDR2: SGHAT, FQNNGV. Here the CDR3 reads CASSLVPQGREEQFF. The CDR3 coding sequence is TGTGCCAGCAGCTTAGTCCCCCAGGGCAGGGAGGAGCAGTTCTTC. The whole variable domain, remainder taken from reference TRBV11-2 and TRBJ2-1, is EAGVAQSPRYKIIEKRQSVAFWCNPISGHATLYWYQQILGQGPKLLIQFQNNGVVDDSQLPKDRFSAERLKGVDSTLKIQPAKLEDSAVYLCASSLVPQGREEQFFGPGTRLTVL.

Only a few counts were recorded for this clonotype. The chain carries TRBV10-2 and TRBJ2-7; 13 positions match TRBD2. This CDR3 region has 14 residues. The V and J ends lost 4 bases and 3 bases, in that order; junction bases with no gene match: 0. The V gene's germline CDR1 is WSHSY and CDR2 SAAADI. The CDR3 DNA follows: TGCGCCAGCAGTGGGACTAGCGGGAGCTACGAGCAGTACTTC. This sequence encodes CASSGTSGSYEQYF.

This clonotype was counted many times. The chain couples TRBV9 to TRBJ1-3, with a possible D match to TRBD1 (6 bases). The CDR3 is 16 amino acids. Germline CDR1 and CDR2: SGDLS and YYNGEE. The V gene lost 0 bases and the J gene lost 2 bases, with 12 bases spanning the gap. The CDR3: CASSVAVRGTGNTIYF. CDR3 nucleotide sequence: TGTGCCAGCAGCGTAGCGGTCAGGGGAACTGGAAACACCATATATTTT.

A note on this clonotype: This sequence may be a read error, since a much larger clone differs from it by one base. The chain has TRBV11-1 and TRBJ2-1, with a possible D match to TRBD2 (5 bases). There are 15 residues in the CDR3. Germline V CDR1 and CDR2: SGHAT, FQDESV (reference sequence). The CDR3 DNA sequence: TGTGCCGGCAGCTTAGCGCCAAGAGGGTACAATGAGCAGTTCTTC. This sequence encodes CAGSLAPRGYNEQFF.